Below, one T cell receptor (beta chain) is given with its context. Other DNA sequences in this sample translate to the same CDR3. This entry belongs to a study of shared clonotypes between healthy human individuals. Study at large: Donors had three CD4 naive, three CD4 memory, two CD8 naive and one CD8 memory plate apiece.

Germline V gives CDR1 MGHRA, CDR2 YSYEKL. V gave up 1 base and J gave up 8 bases, with 8 bases separating them. The CDR3 has 13 amino acids. As defined, naive CD8 cells were CD45RO-negative and positively selected for CCR7, with terminally differentiated effector memory CD45RA+ cells excluded. The table came from immunoSEQ multiplex PCR; TCRdb's copy has only in-frame clones and leaves some out. The sample records about 2.1 million clones, about 94% being singletons. This sequence originates from a man younger than 30 in good health. Some clones in this sample may be carry-over from other donors' samples. The material sequenced was naive CD8+ T cells from PBMCs. The chain is built from TRBV4-1 and TRBJ1-4; D is uncertain. The CDR3 loop is CASSQGRDEKLFF. DNA for the CDR3: TGCGCCAGCAGCCAAGGCCGAGACGAAAAACTGTTTTTT.